The T cell receptor beta chain under discussion was sequenced for a study of spatial heterogeneity in lung cancer. Study information: Beta-chain sequences were consistently detected more often than alpha-chain sequences.

Time point defined: sample taken at primary tumor resection. Sequencing was performed on whole RNA extracted from tumor and nontumor lung tissue, or from frozen PBMC, and the material was left unsorted. V was cut by 0 bases and J by 5 bases, with 11 bases left in between. The germline gives CDR1 LGHDT, CDR2 YNNKEL (reference sequence). This CDR3 has 15 residues. This clonotype was counted many times. Its antigen is not known. Study-wide results and limits: Counts that tracked tumor mutation counts were those of expanded intratumoral alpha and beta TCRs.

On each TCR cDNA molecule, a unique molecular identifier was present. From the 5' RACE reads, TCRdb called clonotypes with MiXCR, one entry per CDR3 protein. In the table there are some 100,000 distinct CDR3 sequences, 4% to 4.5% of which are singletons. The sequenced sample was lung tumor tissue, obtained at surgery. J is TRBJ1-3 and V is TRBV3-1; D gene unclear. The source is a male donor with early-stage non-small cell lung cancer. Written as DNA, the CDR3 is TGTGCCAGCAGCCAAGATGGCACAATTAGAAACACCATATATTTT. Protein sequence: CASSQDGTIRNTIYF. The entire variable domain, with the rest obtained from reference TRBV3-1 and TRBJ1-3, is as follows: DTAVSQTPKYLVTQMGNDKSIKCEQNLGHDTMYWYKQDSKKFLKIMFSYNNKELIINETVPNRFSPKSPDKAHLNLHINSLELGDSAVYFCASSQDGTIRNTIYFGEGSWLTVV.